A selection of T cell receptor beta chains follows, all from one sample in a study of CXCR3-negative and CXCR3-positive naive CD8 T cells. TCRdb reprocessed the 5' RACE reads and stores each CDR3 protein as one record, lacking DNA. The sample holds under 60,000 distinct CDR3 sequences. The sample consisted of naive CXCR3+ CD8+ T cells from blood. Every receptor here comes from a human donor in good health. Some clones in this sample may be carry-over from other donors' samples. Each CDR3 is given with its conserved first and last residue.

J gene | V gene | CDR3 protein
TRBJ2-5 | TRBV24-1 | CATSDGGGQETQYF
TRBJ1-2 | TRBV27 | CASSLTVDSPSGYTF
TRBJ1-1 | TRBV11-2 | CASSSVQGNTEAFF
TRBJ2-1 | TRBV4-1 | CASSQDSTHYNEQFF
TRBJ1-2 | TRBV12-3/TRBV12-4 | CASSFDGQYGYTF
TRBJ2-1 | TRBV19 | CASSPSRAGNNEQFF
TRBJ2-1 | TRBV9 | CASSVGGSHNEQFF
TRBJ2-7 | TRBV12-3/TRBV12-4 | CASSRPTGVHEPYF
TRBJ2-3 | TRBV30 | CAWSQTGPPNF
TRBJ2-5 | TRBV7-8 | CASSLPGTGTRETQYF
TRBJ2-1 | TRBV7-2 | CASSLEAGYDEQFF
TRBJ2-3 | TRBV7-6 | CASSLSQPSTDTQYF
TRBJ2-7 | TRBV6-2/TRBV6-3 | CASSYTAYEQYF
TRBJ2-7 | TRBV7-6 | CASSLDGREQYF
TRBJ2-7 | TRBV29-1 | CSVARETYEQYF
TRBJ2-7 | TRBV7-9 | CASSLRTYEQYF
TRBJ1-1 | TRBV5-1 | CASSLEPRAGSTEAFF
TRBJ2-3 | TRBV12-3/TRBV12-4 | CASSLDAWGTQYF
TRBJ1-2 | TRBV5-1 | CASSPTDLYGYTF
TRBJ1-1 | TRBV28 | CASVRSLSGMGNTEAFF
TRBJ2-3 | TRBV11-2 | CASSLAINRADTQYF
TRBJ2-3 | TRBV14 | CASSQIWGTAADTQYF
TRBJ2-7 | TRBV4-3 | CASSQETGGYEQYF
TRBJ2-5 | TRBV20-1 | CSADPGHNQETQYF
TRBJ2-1 | TRBV20-1 | CSAADDYNEQFF
TRBJ2-1 | TRBV3-1 | CASSQDKVYGVGNEQFF
TRBJ1-1 | TRBV29-1 | CSVAKGGTEAFF
TRBJ1-1 | TRBV7-9 | CASSLLAGKTEAFF
TRBJ2-1 | TRBV5-5 | CASSLGGVTRNNEQFF
TRBJ2-7 | TRBV7-8 | CASSFGTGLYEQYF
TRBJ2-7 | TRBV28 | CASSLLLRRGGNYEQYF
TRBJ2-5 | TRBV4-2 | CASSQEQTGGEETQYF
TRBJ2-1 | TRBV19 | CASSWDRQSSYNEQFF
TRBJ1-2 | TRBV7-2 | CASSLAGIRDGYTF
TRBJ2-1 | TRBV20-1 | CSASGAGGGYNEQFF
TRBJ1-2 | TRBV4-2 | CASSPRGDHGYTF
TRBJ2-1 | TRBV7-2 | CASSPQPGGEVHNEQFF
TRBJ1-2 | TRBV20-1 | CSARDVRDYYGYTF
TRBJ1-6 | TRBV25-1 | CASSVLGLVRF
TRBJ2-2 | TRBV4-3 | CASSHLDTNTGELFF